Listed below are T cell receptor beta chains from one sample, sequenced in a study of OX40 agonist ivuxolimab in advanced cancers. The repertoire was sequenced with immunoSEQ multiplex PCR; TCRdb's copy has only in-frame clones and lacks some. The data contain 80,000 to 100,000 clones, approximately 86% of them seen just once; the ten biggest clones take up over 0.65%. Source: CD4+ or CD8+ T cells sorted from blood, taken in a trial of the OX40 agonist ivuxolimab. The receptor source for this set is an adult with an advanced solid tumor such as melanoma, head and neck, liver or kidney cancer. Both conserved end residues are part of each CDR3. The D gene is left open where the match is weak. Size is omitted from some rows. Given values are once, few, many or a class for expanded clones.

d_gene	v_gene	j_gene	abundance	CDR3aa	CDR3nt
-	TRBV30	TRBJ1-6	-	CAWSLTQGSPLHF	TGTGCCTGGAGTCTGACCCAGGGTTCACCCCTCCACTTT
-	TRBV5-1	TRBJ2-3	-	CASSFTASDTQYF	TGCGCCAGCAGCTTTACTGCATCAGATACGCAGTATTTT
TRBD2	TRBV7-6	TRBJ2-2	-	CASSSLAGSNTGELFF	TGTGCCAGCAGCTCCCTAGCGGGTTCGAACACCGGGGAGCTGTTTTTT
TRBD1	TRBV28	TRBJ1-2	-	CASSSTGQAGYTF	TGTGCCAGCAGTTCGACAGGACAGGCTGGCTACACCTTC
-	TRBV30	TRBJ2-7	-	CAWSTGGASYEQYF	TGTGCCTGGAGTACCGGGGGAGCGTCCTACGAGCAGTACTTC
-	TRBV27	TRBJ1-6	-	CASRSSSYNSPLHF	TGTGCCAGCAGATCCAGCTCCTATAATTCACCCCTCCACTTT
TRBD1	TRBV30	TRBJ1-1	few	CAPGQASTEAFF	TGTGCCCCGGGACAGGCTTCCACTGAAGCTTTCTTT
TRBD2	TRBV18	TRBJ2-5	-	CASSSLAGSLAETQYF	TGTGCCAGCTCATCACTAGCGGGGAGTTTGGCAGAGACCCAGTACTTC
TRBD1	TRBV19	TRBJ1-1	-	CASSIGQGRTEAFF	TGTGCCAGTAGTATAGGACAGGGGAGGACTGAAGCTTTCTTT
TRBD1	TRBV18	TRBJ1-4	once	CASSRDRDEKLFF	TGTGCCAGCTCACGCGACAGGGACGAAAAACTGTTTTTT